These T cell receptor beta chains were read from a single sample in a study of T cells in Graves' hyperthyroidism and ophthalmopathy. TCRdb redid the calling of the multiplex PCR reads with MiXCR, one entry per CDR3 protein. The sample carries about 840,000 distinct CDR3 sequences, 38% recorded once. The specimen was blood. These receptors originate from a man between 18 and 29 years old with Graves' hyperthyroidism. Both conserved end residues are part of each CDR3.

V gene: TRBV10-3
J gene: TRBJ1-5
CDR3 protein: CATRQGPNSNQPQHF

V gene: TRBV6-5
J gene: TRBJ1-1
CDR3 protein: CASTPTPDTEAFF

V gene: TRBV20-1
J gene: TRBJ2-7
CDR3 protein: CSASRQGIRDEQYF

V gene: TRBV3-1
J gene: TRBJ1-1
CDR3 protein: CASSQTAEAFF

V gene: TRBV19
J gene: TRBJ1-5
CDR3 protein: CASTRLDSNQPQHF

V gene: TRBV7-2
J gene: TRBJ2-7
CDR3 protein: CASSQEEGARTYEQYF

V gene: TRBV20-1
J gene: TRBJ1-5
CDR3 protein: CSAEEDSNQPQHF

V gene: TRBV4-3
J gene: TRBJ1-5
CDR3 protein: CASSHRVLQPQHF

V gene: TRBV20-1
J gene: TRBJ1-5
CDR3 protein: CSAGGRVSNQPQHF

V gene: TRBV7-9
J gene: TRBJ2-7
CDR3 protein: CASSGRQGTYEQYF

V gene: TRBV29-1
J gene: TRBJ1-2
CDR3 protein: CSVGDRGALANYGYTF

V gene: TRBV5-4
J gene: TRBJ1-6
CDR3 protein: CASSWTGVNSPLHF

V gene: TRBV12-3/TRBV12-4
J gene: TRBJ2-7
CDR3 protein: CASSLVVEVLYEQYF

V gene: TRBV29-1
J gene: TRBJ2-7
CDR3 protein: CSFDRGLFYEQYF

V gene: TRBV7-8
J gene: TRBJ1-2
CDR3 protein: CASSLAGQGTGYTF

V gene: TRBV9
J gene: TRBJ2-5
CDR3 protein: CASSEQGRGETQYF

V gene: TRBV5-1
J gene: TRBJ2-5
CDR3 protein: CASIEGNAGTETQYF

V gene: TRBV10-3
J gene: TRBJ2-5
CDR3 protein: CAIIPGQETQYF

V gene: TRBV19
J gene: TRBJ1-5
CDR3 protein: CASSPQGLGDQPQHF

V gene: TRBV5-1
J gene: TRBJ2-7
CDR3 protein: CASSLFDHDEQYF

V gene: TRBV20-1
J gene: TRBJ1-6
CDR3 protein: CSASPTGSSYNSPLHF

V gene: TRBV19
J gene: TRBJ1-3
CDR3 protein: CASSPRLPGNTIYF

V gene: TRBV9
J gene: TRBJ2-7
CDR3 protein: CASSVEQASSYEQYF

V gene: TRBV29-1
J gene: TRBJ1-3
CDR3 protein: CSVPEGNTIYF

V gene: TRBV5-1
J gene: TRBJ1-2
CDR3 protein: CASSLRGAPDYGYTF

V gene: TRBV9
J gene: TRBJ1-3
CDR3 protein: CASSVNPEGGNTIYF

V gene: TRBV15
J gene: TRBJ2-7
CDR3 protein: CASPSPSAYEQYF

V gene: TRBV12-3/TRBV12-4
J gene: TRBJ1-5
CDR3 protein: CASSIEAANQPQHF

V gene: TRBV9
J gene: TRBJ1-4
CDR3 protein: CASGRQGGEKLFF

V gene: TRBV2
J gene: TRBJ2-7
CDR3 protein: CASSEAGASNEQYF

V gene: TRBV7-9
J gene: TRBJ1-2
CDR3 protein: CASSPRGTGPYEQGDGYTF

V gene: TRBV7-9
J gene: TRBJ2-2
CDR3 protein: CASSLAQTANTGELFF

V gene: TRBV5-1
J gene: TRBJ2-5
CDR3 protein: CASSPQKVPQETQYF

V gene: TRBV29-1
J gene: TRBJ1-4
CDR3 protein: CSVRWGGEEKLFF

V gene: TRBV13
J gene: TRBJ2-7
CDR3 protein: CASSPTLAGVLVEQYF

V gene: TRBV7-2
J gene: TRBJ2-7
CDR3 protein: CASSLVGGGAYEQYF

V gene: TRBV12-3/TRBV12-4
J gene: TRBJ1-6
CDR3 protein: CASRPRGTGSLPLHF

V gene: TRBV7-9
J gene: TRBJ2-7
CDR3 protein: CASSQRGTEQYF

V gene: TRBV2
J gene: TRBJ1-1
CDR3 protein: CASSYGTGYAEAFF

V gene: TRBV14
J gene: TRBJ1-5
CDR3 protein: CASSQGQGPRQPQHF